This T cell receptor beta chain was observed in a study of T cell responses to AZD1222 COVID-19 vaccine. Regarding this clone: Its target is unknown.

The V and J ends lost 1 base and 4 bases respectively, with 13 bases between them. The CDR3 covers 15 residues. Per the germline V gene, CDR1 is SGHAT and CDR2 is FQNNGV. Clones were sequenced by immunoSEQ multiplex PCR, and TCRdb holds only the in-frame ones, with some missing. The data hold approximately 140,000 clones, with more than 80% observed a single time. Findings and caveats of the study: Just a handful of AZD1222 recipients tested seropositive at baseline. The donor cohort was predominantly white British with a female majority, and clonal diversity may have been underestimated.

V usage is TRBV11-2 and J usage is TRBJ2-5; tentatively, D is TRBD1 or TRBD2 (6 bases each). The source was peripheral blood, collected on day 0 of MenACWY control vaccination. This TCR derives from an adult in good health. In DNA, the CDR3 is TGTGCCAGCAGCTTAGGGTTCGGGGGCAGAGAGACCCAGTACTTC. Protein product: CASSLGFGGRETQYF.